The sequence of this T cell receptor beta chain was determined in a study of identical twins. cDNA molecules carried unique molecular identifiers, and template switching added a universal primer site. TCRdb reprocessed the 5' RACE reads via MiXCR and lists one record per CDR3 protein. The table lists about 530,000 distinct CDR3 sequences, roughly 15% of them singletons. Only healthy Caucasians were enrolled as donors. Of note for this clonotype: Its target is not known.

Whole-study results and caveats: Models underestimated out-of-frame TCR alpha sharing in monozygotic twins.

The data also belong to a second study, concerning yellow fever vaccine responses in identical twins. Turning to that study: Twins' vaccine T cell responses were reported to seem partly convergent and partly personalized.

The TCR originated in a woman under 30 in good health. The sequenced sample consisted of CD4+ T cells sorted from blood.

CDR3 nucleotide sequence: TGCGCCAGCAGCTTGGTTGGAGAGGGATACACTGAAGCTTTCTTT. Protein product: CASSLVGEGYTEAFF. The chain employs TRBV5-1 and TRBJ1-1; D unresolved. This CDR3 comprises 15 residues. V lost 0 bases, J lost 3 bases, and 12 bases lay in between. Germline CDR1 and CDR2: SGHRS and YFSETQ.